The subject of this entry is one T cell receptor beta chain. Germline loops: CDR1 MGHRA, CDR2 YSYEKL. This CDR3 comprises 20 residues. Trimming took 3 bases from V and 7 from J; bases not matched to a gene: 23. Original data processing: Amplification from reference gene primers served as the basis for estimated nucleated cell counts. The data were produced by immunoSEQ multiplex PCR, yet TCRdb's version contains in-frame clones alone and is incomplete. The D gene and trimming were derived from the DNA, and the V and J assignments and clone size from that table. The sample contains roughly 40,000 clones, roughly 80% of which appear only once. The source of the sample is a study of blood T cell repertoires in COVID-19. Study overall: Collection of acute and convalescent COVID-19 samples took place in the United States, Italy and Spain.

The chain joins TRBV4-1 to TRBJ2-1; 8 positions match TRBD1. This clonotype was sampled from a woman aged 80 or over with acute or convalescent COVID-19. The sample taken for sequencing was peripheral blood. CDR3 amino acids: CASSQESPTGAAGLANEQFF. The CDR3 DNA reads TGCGCCAGCAGCCAGGAGAGCCCGACAGGGGCCGCGGGTCTGGCAAATGAGCAGTTCTTC.